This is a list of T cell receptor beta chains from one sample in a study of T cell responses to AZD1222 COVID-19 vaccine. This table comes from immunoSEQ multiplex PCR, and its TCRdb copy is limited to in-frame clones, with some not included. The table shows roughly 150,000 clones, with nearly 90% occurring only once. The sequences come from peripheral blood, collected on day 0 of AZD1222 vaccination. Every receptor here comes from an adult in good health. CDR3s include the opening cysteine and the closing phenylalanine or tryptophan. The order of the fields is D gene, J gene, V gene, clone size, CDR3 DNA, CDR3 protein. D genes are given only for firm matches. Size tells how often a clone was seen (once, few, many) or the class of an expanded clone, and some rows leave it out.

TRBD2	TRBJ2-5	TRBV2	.	TGTGCCAGCAACGGGAGGAGCGGGAGGTTACAAGAGACCCAGTACTTC	CASNGRSGRLQETQYF
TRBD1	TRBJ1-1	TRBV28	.	TGTGCCAGCAGTTTGCCGGTAGCGACAGGGGTCGTCAACACTGAAGCTTTCTTT	CASSLPVATGVVNTEAFF
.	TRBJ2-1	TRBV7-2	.	TGTGCCAGCAGCTTGACATTCCGGGACTACAATGAGCAGTTCTTC	CASSLTFRDYNEQFF
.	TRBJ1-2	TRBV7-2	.	TGTGCCAGCAGCTTGTTTTCCAGTGCAGGGGATGGCTACACCTTC	CASSLFSSAGDGYTF
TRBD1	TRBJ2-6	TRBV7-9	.	TGTGCCAGCAGCTTAATCCGACAGGGGTTCTCTGGGGCCAACGTCCTGACTTTC	CASSLIRQGFSGANVLTF
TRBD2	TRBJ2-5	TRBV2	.	TGTGCCAGTACCGGGACTAGCGGGAGAAGGGAGACCCAGTACTTC	CASTGTSGRRETQYF
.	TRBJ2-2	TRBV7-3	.	TGTGCCAGCAGCCGGGACCCCCTCCCCGGGGAGCTGTTTTTT	CASSRDPLPGELFF
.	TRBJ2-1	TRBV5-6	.	TGTGCCAGCAGCCCCTCTGGCCTAGCTGAGCAGTTCTTC	CASSPSGLAEQFF
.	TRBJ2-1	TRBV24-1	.	TGTGCCACCAGTGATTTTCACAGCGGCGGAAATTACAATGAGCAGTTCTTC	CATSDFHSGGNYNEQFF
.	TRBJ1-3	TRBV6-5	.	TGTGCCAGCATCCCGAACTCTGGAAACACCATATATTTT	CASIPNSGNTIYF
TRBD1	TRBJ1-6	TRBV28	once	TGTGCCAGCAGTTTGGGACAGTTAAATTCACCCCTCCACTTT	CASSLGQLNSPLHF
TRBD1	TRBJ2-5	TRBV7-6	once	TGTGCCAGCAGCCGCATATACAGGGGGCTACAGGAGACCCAGTACTTC	CASSRIYRGLQETQYF
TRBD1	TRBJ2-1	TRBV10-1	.	TGCGCCAGCAGTGACGCTGGGACAGGAAACAATGAGCAGTTCTTC	CASSDAGTGNNEQFF
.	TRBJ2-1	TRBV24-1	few	TGTGCCACCAGGAGAGACAATGAGCAGTTCTTC	CATRRDNEQFF
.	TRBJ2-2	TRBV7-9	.	TGTGCCAGCAGCTTGGGCTCGAACACCGGGGAGCTGTTTTTT	CASSLGSNTGELFF
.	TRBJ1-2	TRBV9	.	TGTGCCAGCAGCGTAGTGGGTACAAACTATGGCTACACCTTC	CASSVVGTNYGYTF
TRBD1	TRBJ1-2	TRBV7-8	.	TGTGCCAGCAGCCCCGGACAGGGAGTTGGCTACACCTTC	CASSPGQGVGYTF
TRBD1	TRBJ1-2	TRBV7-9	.	TGTGCCAGCAGCTTAACTGGACAGGGAAGCACTGGCTACACCTTC	CASSLTGQGSTGYTF
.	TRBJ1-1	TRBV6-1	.	TGTGCCAGCAGTGAACATGACCCGAACACTGAAGCTTTCTTT	CASSEHDPNTEAFF
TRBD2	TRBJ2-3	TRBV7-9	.	TGTGCCAGCAGACTGACTAGCGGAGTCACAGATACGCAGTATTTT	CASRLTSGVTDTQYF
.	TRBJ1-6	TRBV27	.	TGTGCCAGCAGTCCAGGCTTAAGAAGGCCTAATTCACCCCTCCACTTT	CASSPGLRRPNSPLHF
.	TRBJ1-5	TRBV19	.	TGTGCCAGTGGAGTACCTTGGGGGGGCCCTAATCAGCCCCAGCATTTT	CASGVPWGGPNQPQHF
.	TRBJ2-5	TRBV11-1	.	TGTGCCAGCAGCTTAGGGAGGGCAGTGCGAGAGACCCAGTACTTC	CASSLGRAVRETQYF
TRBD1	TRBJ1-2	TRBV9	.	TGTGCCAGCAGCCCCGGGACAGGTGTTAACTATGGCTACACCTTC	CASSPGTGVNYGYTF
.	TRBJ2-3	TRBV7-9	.	TGTGCCAGCAGCCCGGGCCGGGGAACAGATACGCAGTATTTT	CASSPGRGTDTQYF
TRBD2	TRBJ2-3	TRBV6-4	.	TGTGCCAGCAGAGCCGGGACTAGCGACACAGATACGCAGTATTTT	CASRAGTSDTDTQYF